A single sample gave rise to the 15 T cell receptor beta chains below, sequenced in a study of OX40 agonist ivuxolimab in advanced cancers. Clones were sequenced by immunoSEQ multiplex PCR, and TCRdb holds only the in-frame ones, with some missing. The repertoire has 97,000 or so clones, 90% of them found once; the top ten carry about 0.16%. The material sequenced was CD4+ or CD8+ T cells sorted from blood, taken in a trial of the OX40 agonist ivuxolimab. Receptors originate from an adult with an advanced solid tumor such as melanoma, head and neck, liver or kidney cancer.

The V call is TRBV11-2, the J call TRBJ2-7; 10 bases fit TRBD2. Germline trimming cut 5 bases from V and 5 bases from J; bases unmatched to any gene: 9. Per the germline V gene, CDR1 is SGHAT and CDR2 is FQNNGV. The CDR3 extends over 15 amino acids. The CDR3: CASSTRVAGGNEQYF. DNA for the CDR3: TGTGCCAGCAGCACCAGGGTAGCGGGGGGTAACGAGCAGTACTTC.

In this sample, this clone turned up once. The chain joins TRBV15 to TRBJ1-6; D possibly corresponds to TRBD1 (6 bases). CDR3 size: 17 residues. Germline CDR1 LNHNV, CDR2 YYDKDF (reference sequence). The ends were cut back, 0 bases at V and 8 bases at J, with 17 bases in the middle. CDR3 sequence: CATSRDFLGGADSPLHF. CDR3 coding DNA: TGTGCCACCAGCAGAGATTTCCTCGGGGGCGCCGATTCACCCCTCCACTTT.

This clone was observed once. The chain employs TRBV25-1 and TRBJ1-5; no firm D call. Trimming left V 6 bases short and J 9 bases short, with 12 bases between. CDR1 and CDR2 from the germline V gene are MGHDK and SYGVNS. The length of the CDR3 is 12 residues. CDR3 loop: CASRGLMGPQHF. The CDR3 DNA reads TGTGCCAGCAGGGGGTTGATGGGGCCCCAGCATTTT.

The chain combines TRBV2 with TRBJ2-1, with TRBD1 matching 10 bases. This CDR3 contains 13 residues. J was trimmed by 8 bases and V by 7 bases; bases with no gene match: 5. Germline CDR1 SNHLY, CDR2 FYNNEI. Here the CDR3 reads CASMGQGRDEQFF. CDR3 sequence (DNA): TGTGCCAGCATGGGACAGGGGCGCGATGAGCAGTTCTTC.

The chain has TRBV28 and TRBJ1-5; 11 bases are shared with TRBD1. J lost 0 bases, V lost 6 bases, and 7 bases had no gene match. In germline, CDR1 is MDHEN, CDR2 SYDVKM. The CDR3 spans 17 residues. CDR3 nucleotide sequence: TGTGCCAGCAGCAAACCGGGACAGGGGGTTAGCAATCAGCCCCAGCATTTT. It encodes CASSKPGQGVSNQPQHF.

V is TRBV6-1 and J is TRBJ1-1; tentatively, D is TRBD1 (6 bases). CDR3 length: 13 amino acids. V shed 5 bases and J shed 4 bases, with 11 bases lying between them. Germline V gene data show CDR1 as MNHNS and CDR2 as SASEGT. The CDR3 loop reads CASSTDRTTEAFF. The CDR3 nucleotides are TGTGCCAGCAGTACCGACAGGACCACTGAAGCTTTCTTT.

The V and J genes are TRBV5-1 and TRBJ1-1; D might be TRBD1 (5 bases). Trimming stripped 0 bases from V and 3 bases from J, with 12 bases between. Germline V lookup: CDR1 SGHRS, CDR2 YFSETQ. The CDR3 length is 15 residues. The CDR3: CASSLAGGGYTEAFF. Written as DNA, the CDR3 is TGCGCCAGCAGCTTGGCCGGCGGGGGTTACACTGAAGCTTTCTTT.

The chain's CDR3 is CSVGWGQGGTEAFF. Here the CDR3 DNA reads TGCAGCGTTGGCTGGGGACAGGGAGGCACTGAAGCTTTCTTT. The J gene is TRBJ1-1, the V gene TRBV29-1; the match to TRBD1 covers 9 bases. Germline CDR1 SQVTM, CDR2 ANQGSEA. This CDR3 comprises 14 residues. Unmatched junction bases numbered 7, after V lost 4 bases and J lost 4 bases.

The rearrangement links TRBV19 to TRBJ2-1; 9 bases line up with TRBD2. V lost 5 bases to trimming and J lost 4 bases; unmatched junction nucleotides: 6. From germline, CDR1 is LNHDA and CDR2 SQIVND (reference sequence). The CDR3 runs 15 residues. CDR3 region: CASSLSGRSYNEQFF. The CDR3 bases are TGTGCCAGTAGTCTTAGCGGGAGATCGTACAATGAGCAGTTCTTC.

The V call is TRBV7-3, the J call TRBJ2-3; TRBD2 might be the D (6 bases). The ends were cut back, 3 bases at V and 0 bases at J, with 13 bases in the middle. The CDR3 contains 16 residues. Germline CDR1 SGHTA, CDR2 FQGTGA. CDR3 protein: CASSFGTYSSTDTQYF. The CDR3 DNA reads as TGTGCCAGCAGCTTCGGGACTTACTCTAGCACAGATACGCAGTATTTT.

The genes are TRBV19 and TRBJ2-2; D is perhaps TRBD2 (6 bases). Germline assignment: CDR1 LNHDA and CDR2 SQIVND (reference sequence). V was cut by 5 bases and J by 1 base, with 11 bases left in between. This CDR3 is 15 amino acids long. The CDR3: CASSYPGLNTGELFF. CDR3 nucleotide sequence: TGTGCCAGTAGTTATCCGGGACTGAACACCGGGGAGCTGTTTTTT.

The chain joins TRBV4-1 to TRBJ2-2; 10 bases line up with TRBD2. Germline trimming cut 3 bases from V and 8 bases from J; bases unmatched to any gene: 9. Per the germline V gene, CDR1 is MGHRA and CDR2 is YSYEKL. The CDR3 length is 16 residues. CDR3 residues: CASSHSGGAGPGELFF. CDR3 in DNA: TGCGCCAGCAGCCACAGCGGGGGGGCCGGTCCAGGGGAGCTGTTTTTT.

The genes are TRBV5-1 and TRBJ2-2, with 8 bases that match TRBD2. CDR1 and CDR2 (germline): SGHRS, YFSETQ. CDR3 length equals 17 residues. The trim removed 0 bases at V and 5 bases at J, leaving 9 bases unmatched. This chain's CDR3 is CASSLGSGVGATGELFF. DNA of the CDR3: TGCGCCAGCAGCTTGGGTAGCGGGGTTGGAGCTACCGGGGAGCTGTTTTTT.

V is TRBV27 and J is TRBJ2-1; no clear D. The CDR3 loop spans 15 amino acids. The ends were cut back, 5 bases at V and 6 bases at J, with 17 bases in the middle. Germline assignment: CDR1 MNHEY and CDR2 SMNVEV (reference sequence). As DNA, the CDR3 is TGTGCCAGCAGTATTCTCGGAGCCTCCCCCAATGAGCAGTTCTTC. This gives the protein CASSILGASPNEQFF.

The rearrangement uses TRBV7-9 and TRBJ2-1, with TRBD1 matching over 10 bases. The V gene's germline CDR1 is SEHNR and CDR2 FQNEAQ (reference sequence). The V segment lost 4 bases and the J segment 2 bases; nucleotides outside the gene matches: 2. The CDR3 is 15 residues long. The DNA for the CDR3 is TGTGCCAGCAGCTCGGGGACAGGGGCCTACAATGAGCAGTTCTTC. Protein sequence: CASSSGTGAYNEQFF.